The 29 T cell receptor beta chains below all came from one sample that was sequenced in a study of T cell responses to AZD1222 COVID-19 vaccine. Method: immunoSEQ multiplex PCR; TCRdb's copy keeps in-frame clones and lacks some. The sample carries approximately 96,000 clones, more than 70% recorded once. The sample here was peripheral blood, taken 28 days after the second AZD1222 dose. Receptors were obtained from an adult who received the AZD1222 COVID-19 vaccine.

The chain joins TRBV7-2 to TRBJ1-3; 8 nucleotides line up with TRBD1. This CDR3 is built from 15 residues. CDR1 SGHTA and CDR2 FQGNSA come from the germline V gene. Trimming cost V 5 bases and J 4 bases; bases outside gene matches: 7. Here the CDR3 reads CASSRDRTPGNTIYF. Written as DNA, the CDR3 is TGTGCCAGCAGCCGGGACAGGACGCCAGGAAACACCATATATTTT.

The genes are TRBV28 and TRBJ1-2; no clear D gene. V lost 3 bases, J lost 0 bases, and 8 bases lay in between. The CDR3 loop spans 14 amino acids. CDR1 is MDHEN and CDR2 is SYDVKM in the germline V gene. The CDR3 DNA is TGTGCCAGCAGTTTCCGGCAGACTAACTATGGCTACACCTTC. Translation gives CASSFRQTNYGYTF.

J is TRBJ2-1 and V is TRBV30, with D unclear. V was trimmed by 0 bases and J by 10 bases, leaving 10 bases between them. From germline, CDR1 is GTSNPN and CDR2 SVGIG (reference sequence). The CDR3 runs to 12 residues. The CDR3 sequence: CAWSVLSWEQFF. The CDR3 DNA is TGTGCCTGGAGTGTCCTTAGTTGGGAGCAGTTCTTC.

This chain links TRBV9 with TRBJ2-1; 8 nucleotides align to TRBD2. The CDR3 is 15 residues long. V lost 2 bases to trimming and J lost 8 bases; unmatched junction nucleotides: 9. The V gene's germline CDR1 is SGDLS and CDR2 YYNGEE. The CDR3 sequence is CASSVGGVSGDEQFF. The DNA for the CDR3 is TGTGCCAGCAGCGTGGGGGGTGTTAGCGGGGATGAGCAGTTCTTC. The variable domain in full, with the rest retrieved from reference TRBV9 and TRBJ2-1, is DSGVTQTPKHLITATGQRVTLRCSPRSGDLSVYWYQQSLDQGLQFLIQYYNGEERAKGNILERFSAQQFPDLHSELNLSSLELGDSALYFCASSVGGVSGDEQFFGPGTRLTVL.

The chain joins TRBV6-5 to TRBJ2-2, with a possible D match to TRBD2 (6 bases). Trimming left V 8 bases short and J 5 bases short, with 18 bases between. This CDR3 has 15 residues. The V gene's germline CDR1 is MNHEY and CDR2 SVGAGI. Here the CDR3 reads CASLDNARETGELFF. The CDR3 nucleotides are TGTGCCAGCCTAGATAACGCGCGGGAAACCGGGGAGCTGTTTTTT.

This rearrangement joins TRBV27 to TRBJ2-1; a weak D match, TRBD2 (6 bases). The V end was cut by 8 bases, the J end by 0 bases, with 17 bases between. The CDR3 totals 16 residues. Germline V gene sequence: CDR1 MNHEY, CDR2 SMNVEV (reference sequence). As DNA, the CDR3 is TGTGCCAGCCGATCCCCTAGCGCGAGCTCCTACAATGAGCAGTTCTTC. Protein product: CASRSPSASSYNEQFF.

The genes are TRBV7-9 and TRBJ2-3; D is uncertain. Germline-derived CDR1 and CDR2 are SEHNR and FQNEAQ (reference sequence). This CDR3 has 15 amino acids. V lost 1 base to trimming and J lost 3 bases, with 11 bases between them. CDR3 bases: TGTGCCAGCAGCTTAGGAACGTTAGGAACAGATACGCAGTATTTT. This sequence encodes CASSLGTLGTDTQYF.

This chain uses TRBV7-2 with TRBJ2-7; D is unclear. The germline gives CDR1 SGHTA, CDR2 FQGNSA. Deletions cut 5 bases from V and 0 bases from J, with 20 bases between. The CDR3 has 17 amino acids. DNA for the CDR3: TGTGCCAGCAGCCTTCGGGCTCCCACATACGACTCCTACGAGCAGTACTTC. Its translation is CASSLRAPTYDSYEQYF.

The CDR3 region has the DNA TGTGCCAGCAGCTTAGACAGGGGAGCCTACGAGCAGTACTTC. This translates into CASSLDRGAYEQYF. J is TRBJ2-7 and V is TRBV7-2; TRBD1 matches 7 bases. Germline values: CDR1 SGHTA, CDR2 FQGNSA. This CDR3 is 14 amino acids long. V shed 1 base, J shed 2 bases, and the junction held 2 bases outside the gene matches.

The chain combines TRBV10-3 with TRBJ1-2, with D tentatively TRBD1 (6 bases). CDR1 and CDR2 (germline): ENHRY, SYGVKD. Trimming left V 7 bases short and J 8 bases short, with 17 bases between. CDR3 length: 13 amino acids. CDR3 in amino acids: CAITEGAQGGYTF. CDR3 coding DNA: TGTGCCATCACCGAGGGCGCCCAGGGGGGCTACACCTTC.

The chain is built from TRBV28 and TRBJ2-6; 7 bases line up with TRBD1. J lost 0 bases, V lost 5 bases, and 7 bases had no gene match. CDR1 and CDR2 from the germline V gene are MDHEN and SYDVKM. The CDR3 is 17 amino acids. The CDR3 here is CASSPPGQYSGANVLTF. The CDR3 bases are TGTGCCAGCAGTCCACCGGGACAGTACTCTGGGGCCAACGTCCTGACTTTC.

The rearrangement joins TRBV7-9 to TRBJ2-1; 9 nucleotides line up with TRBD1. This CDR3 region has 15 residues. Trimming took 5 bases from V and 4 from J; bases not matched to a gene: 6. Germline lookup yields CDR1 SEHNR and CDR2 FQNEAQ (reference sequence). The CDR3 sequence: CASSPGTGPYNEQFF. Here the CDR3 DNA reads TGTGCCAGCAGCCCCGGGACAGGGCCTTACAATGAGCAGTTCTTC.

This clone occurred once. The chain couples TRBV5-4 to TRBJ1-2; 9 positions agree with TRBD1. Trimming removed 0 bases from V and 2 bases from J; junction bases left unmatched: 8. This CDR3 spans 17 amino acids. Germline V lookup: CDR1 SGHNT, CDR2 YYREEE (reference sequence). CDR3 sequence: CASSLDGDREGNYGYTF. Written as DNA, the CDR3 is TGTGCCAGCAGCTTGGATGGGGACAGGGAGGGGAACTATGGCTACACCTTC.

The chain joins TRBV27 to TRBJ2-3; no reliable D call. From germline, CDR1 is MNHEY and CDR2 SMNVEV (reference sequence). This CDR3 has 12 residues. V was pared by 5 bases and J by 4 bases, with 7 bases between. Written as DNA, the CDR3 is TGTGCCAGCAGTCCAGGCCCAGATACGCAGTATTTT. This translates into CASSPGPDTQYF.

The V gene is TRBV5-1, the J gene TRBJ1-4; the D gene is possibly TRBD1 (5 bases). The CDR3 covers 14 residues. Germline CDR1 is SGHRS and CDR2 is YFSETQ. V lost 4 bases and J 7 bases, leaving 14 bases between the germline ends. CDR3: CASSPAGLIEKLFF. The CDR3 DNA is TGCGCCAGCAGCCCCGCGGGACTCATTGAAAAACTGTTTTTT.

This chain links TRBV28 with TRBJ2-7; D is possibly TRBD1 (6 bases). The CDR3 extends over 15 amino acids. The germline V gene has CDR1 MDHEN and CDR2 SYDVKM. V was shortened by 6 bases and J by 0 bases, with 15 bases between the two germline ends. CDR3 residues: CASRETGRLSYEQYF. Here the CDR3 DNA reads TGTGCCAGCAGGGAGACAGGCCGCCTCTCCTACGAGCAGTACTTC.

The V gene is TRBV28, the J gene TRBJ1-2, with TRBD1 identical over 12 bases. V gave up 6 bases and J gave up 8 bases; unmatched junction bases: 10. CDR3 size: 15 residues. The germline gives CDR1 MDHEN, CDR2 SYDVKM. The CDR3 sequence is CASRNVGTGGKGYTF. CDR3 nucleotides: TGTGCCAGCAGGAATGTAGGGACAGGGGGCAAGGGCTACACCTTC.

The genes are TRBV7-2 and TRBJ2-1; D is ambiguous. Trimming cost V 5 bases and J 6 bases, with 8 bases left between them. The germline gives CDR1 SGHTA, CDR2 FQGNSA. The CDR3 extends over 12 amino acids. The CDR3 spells CASSHGANEQFF. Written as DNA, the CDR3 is TGTGCCAGCAGCCACGGAGCCAATGAGCAGTTCTTC.

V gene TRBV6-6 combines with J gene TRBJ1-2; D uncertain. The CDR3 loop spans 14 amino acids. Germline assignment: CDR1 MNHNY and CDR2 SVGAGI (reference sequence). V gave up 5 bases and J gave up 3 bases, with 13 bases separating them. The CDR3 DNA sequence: TGTGCCAGCAGTCTCCGGACGGCCGACTATGGCTACACCTTC. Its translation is CASSLRTADYGYTF.

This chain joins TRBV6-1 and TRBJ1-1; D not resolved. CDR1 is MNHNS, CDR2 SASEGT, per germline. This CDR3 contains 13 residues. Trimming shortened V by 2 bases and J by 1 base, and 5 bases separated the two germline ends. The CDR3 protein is CASSEQENTEAFF. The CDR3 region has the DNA TGTGCCAGCAGTGAACAGGAGAACACTGAAGCTTTCTTT.

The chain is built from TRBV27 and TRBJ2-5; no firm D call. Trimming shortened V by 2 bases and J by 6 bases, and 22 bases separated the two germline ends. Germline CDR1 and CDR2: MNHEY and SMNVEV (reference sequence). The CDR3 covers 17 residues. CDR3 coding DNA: TGTGCCAGCAGTTTAAAATATGGGATGCAGTCTATGAAGACCCAGTACTTC. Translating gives CASSLKYGMQSMKTQYF.

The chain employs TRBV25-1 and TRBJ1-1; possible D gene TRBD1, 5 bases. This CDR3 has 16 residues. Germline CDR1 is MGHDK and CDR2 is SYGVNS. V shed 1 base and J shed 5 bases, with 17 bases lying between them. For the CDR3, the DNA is TGTGCCAGCAGTGAATCCAGGGTGACATCGGATACTGAAGCTTTCTTT. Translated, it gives CASSESRVTSDTEAFF.

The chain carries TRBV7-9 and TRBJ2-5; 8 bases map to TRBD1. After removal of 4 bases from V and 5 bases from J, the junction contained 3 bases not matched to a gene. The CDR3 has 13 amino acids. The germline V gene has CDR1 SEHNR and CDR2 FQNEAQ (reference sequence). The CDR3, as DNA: TGTGCCAGCAGCTCGGACAGGGTTGAGACCCAGTACTTC. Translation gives CASSSDRVETQYF.

CDR3 sequence reads: CASSPSGLSYNEQFF. CDR3 sequence (DNA): TGTGCCAGCAGCCCTAGCGGGCTCTCCTACAATGAGCAGTTCTTC. The rearrangement uses TRBV9 and TRBJ2-1, with TRBD2 matching over 8 bases. The CDR3 length is 15 residues. Germline loops: CDR1 SGDLS, CDR2 YYNGEE. The V segment lost 4 bases and the J segment 0 bases; nucleotides outside the gene matches: 3.

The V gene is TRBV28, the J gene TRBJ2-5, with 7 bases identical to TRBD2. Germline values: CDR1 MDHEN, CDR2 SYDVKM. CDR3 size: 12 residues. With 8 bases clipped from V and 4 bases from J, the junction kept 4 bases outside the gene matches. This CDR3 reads CASRGGGETQYF. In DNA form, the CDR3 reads TGTGCCAGCCGGGGCGGGGGAGAGACCCAGTACTTC. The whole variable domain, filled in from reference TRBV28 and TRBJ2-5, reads DVKVTQSSRYLVKRTGEKVFLECVQDMDHENMFWYRQDPGLGLRLIYFSYDVKMKEKGDIPEGYSVSREKKERFSLILESASTNQTSMYLCASRGGGETQYFGPGTRLLVL.

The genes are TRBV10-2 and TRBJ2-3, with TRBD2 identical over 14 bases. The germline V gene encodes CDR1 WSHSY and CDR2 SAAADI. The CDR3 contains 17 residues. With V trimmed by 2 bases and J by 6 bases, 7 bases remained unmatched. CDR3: CASSEPRLAGGPDTQYF. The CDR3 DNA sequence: TGCGCCAGCAGTGAGCCACGACTAGCGGGAGGGCCGGATACGCAGTATTTT.

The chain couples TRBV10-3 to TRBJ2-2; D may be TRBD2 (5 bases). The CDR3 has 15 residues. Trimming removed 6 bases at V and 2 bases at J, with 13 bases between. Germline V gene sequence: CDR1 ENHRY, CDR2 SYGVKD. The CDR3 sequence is CAISGLNDNTGELFF. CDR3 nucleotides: TGTGCCATCAGCGGACTGAATGACAACACCGGGGAGCTGTTTTTT.

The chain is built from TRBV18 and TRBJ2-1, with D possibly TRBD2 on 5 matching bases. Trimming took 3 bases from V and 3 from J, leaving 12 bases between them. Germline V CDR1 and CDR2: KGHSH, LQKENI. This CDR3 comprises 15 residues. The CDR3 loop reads CASSPGGPFYNEQFF. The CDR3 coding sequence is TGTGCCAGCTCACCCGGAGGACCGTTCTACAATGAGCAGTTCTTC.

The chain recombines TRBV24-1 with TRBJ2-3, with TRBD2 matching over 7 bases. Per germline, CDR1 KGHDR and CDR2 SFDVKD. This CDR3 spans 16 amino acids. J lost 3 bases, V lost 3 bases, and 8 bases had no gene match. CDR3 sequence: CATSDPRGGLTDTQYF. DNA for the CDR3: TGTGCCACCAGTGATCCCCGCGGGGGTTTGACAGATACGCAGTATTTT.